Shown below are 23 T cell receptor beta chains from a single sample sequenced in a study of cytomegalovirus exposure and HLA in healthy donors. Use of 60 Vbeta and 13 Jbeta primers characterized the PCR. The protocol was immunoSEQ multiplex PCR, while the TCRdb copy is restricted to in-frame clones and leaves out a portion. Of 90,000 to 110,000 clones in the sample, under 85% are singletons; the top ten hold approximately 7.7%. Sequenced sample: PBMCs. Every receptor here comes from a woman in her 50s in good health and CMV-seropositive.

The rearrangement links TRBV7-3 to TRBJ2-3, with 7 bases fitting TRBD2. The junction had 8 bases not matched to a gene; V was cut back by 6 bases and J by 8 bases. The CDR3 consists of 13 residues. Germline V CDR1 and CDR2: SGHTA, FQGTGA. The CDR3 reads CASSPTSAGTQYF. The DNA for the CDR3 is TGTGCCAGCAGTCCCACTAGCGCAGGTACGCAGTATTTT.

V gene TRBV2 combines with J gene TRBJ2-1; 8 positions agree with TRBD2. CDR3 length equals 14 residues. Germline-derived CDR1 and CDR2 are SNHLY and FYNNEI. V shed 5 bases, J shed 2 bases, and the junction held 2 bases outside the gene matches. DNA for the CDR3: TGTGCCAGCAGTTTAGCGGGGACCTACAATGAGCAGTTCTTC. The encoded protein is CASSLAGTYNEQFF.

The chain carries TRBV7-2 and TRBJ2-5, with TRBD1 matching over 8 bases. Trimming at V came to 1 base and at J to 5 bases, leaving 3 bases not matched to a gene. Germline lookup yields CDR1 SGHTA and CDR2 FQGNSA. The CDR3 covers 14 residues. As DNA, the CDR3 is TGTGCCAGCAGCTTAGATTACAGGGGGGAGACCCAGTACTTC. The encoded protein is CASSLDYRGETQYF.

The gene calls are TRBV7-8 and TRBJ2-1; TRBD2 aligns across 10 bases. Germline V gives CDR1 SGHVS, CDR2 FQNEAQ. The CDR3 is 17 residues long. The ends lost 5 bases at V and 0 bases at J; junction bases unmatched: 7. The chain's CDR3 is CASSKPSGRPSYNEQFF. CDR3 DNA: TGTGCCAGCAGCAAACCTAGCGGGAGACCCTCCTACAATGAGCAGTTCTTC.

In regard to this clone: One end of the junction does not line up with germline, which may come from a read error. DNA for the CDR3: TGTGCCAGCAGTTTATCCCCAGGGAATCAGTACGAGCAGCACTTC. This encodes CASSLSPGNQYEQHF. The rearrangement uses TRBV27 and TRBJ2-7, with a tentative D call TRBD1 (5 bases). This CDR3 region has 15 residues. The germline V gene has CDR1 MNHEY and CDR2 SMNVEV (reference sequence).

The chain uses TRBV27 and TRBJ2-3, with 7 bases fitting TRBD1. The CDR3 totals 15 residues. With 6 bases clipped from V and 4 bases from J, the junction kept 10 bases outside the gene matches. CDR1 and CDR2 (germline): MNHEY, SMNVEV (reference sequence). The CDR3 DNA follows: TGTGCCAGCAGCACGACAGGGTTTAGCGCAGATACGCAGTATTTT. This encodes CASSTTGFSADTQYF.

The chain combines TRBV4-3 with TRBJ2-2, with 10 bases fitting TRBD1. This CDR3 has 16 residues. V shed 4 bases, J shed 5 bases, and the junction held 7 bases outside the gene matches. The germline V gene has CDR1 LGHNA and CDR2 YSLEER. The CDR3 protein is CASSRDRDRGTGELFF. The CDR3 DNA is TGCGCCAGCAGCCGGGACCGGGACAGGGGTACCGGGGAGCTGTTTTTT.

In nucleotides, the CDR3 is TGTGCCAGCAGCCTCATTGGGACTAGCACCTACGAGCAGTACTTC. It yields the protein CASSLIGTSTYEQYF. The chain combines TRBV7-3 with TRBJ2-7, with TRBD2 matching over 9 bases. V shed 5 bases and J 2 bases; nucleotides not matched to a gene: 7. The CDR3 runs to 15 residues. Germline-derived CDR1 and CDR2 are SGHTA and FQGTGA.

This clone was counted a few times. The chain employs TRBV5-6 and TRBJ2-2, with 13 bases that match TRBD2. J gave up 5 bases and V 3 bases, and 4 bases lay outside the gene matches. The CDR3 runs 16 residues. The V gene's germline CDR1 is SGHDT and CDR2 YYEEEE. The CDR3 region has the DNA TGTGCCAGCAGCTCGACTAGCGGGGGGCGGACCGGGGAGCTGTTTTTT. Protein product: CASSSTSGGRTGELFF.

The CDR3 DNA is TGTGCCAGCAGCTTGTCCCCTTGGTGGGGGGACACCGGGGAGCTGTTTTTT. This encodes CASSLSPWWGDTGELFF. The V gene is TRBV7-2, the J gene TRBJ2-2; perhaps TRBD2 as D (6 bases). The CDR3 is made up of 17 amino acids. Per the germline V gene, CDR1 is SGHTA and CDR2 is FQGNSA. The ends were cut back, 3 bases at V and 3 bases at J, with 17 bases in the middle.

The rearrangement uses TRBV6-1 and TRBJ2-7; D perhaps matches TRBD2 (6 bases). Trimming took off 8 bases at V and 2 bases at J, with 10 bases between the two ends. The CDR3 runs to 12 residues. Germline V lookup: CDR1 MNHNS, CDR2 SASEGT. In DNA, the CDR3 is TGTGCCAGCCGGAGGGGAACCTACGAGCAGTACTTC. Translation gives CASRRGTYEQYF.

The chain carries TRBV6-6 and TRBJ2-7, with D tentatively TRBD1 (7 bases). Germline V gene lookup returns CDR1 MNHNY and CDR2 SVGAGI (reference sequence). Trimming removed 4 bases at V and 2 bases at J, with 15 bases between. The CDR3 is made up of 15 amino acids. CDR3 DNA sequence: TGTGCCAGCAGTTCGATCAGGGGGGTAACCTACGAGCAGTACTTC. This gives the protein CASSSIRGVTYEQYF.

This chain connects TRBV11-2 to TRBJ2-2; D possibly corresponds to TRBD1 (6 bases). Trimming pared 5 bases from V and 7 bases from J, leaving 17 bases between. The CDR3 contains 15 residues. Germline V CDR1 and CDR2: SGHAT, FQNNGV. CDR3 coding DNA: TGTGCCAGCAGCGCCGCAGGGGAATCGGACGGGGAGCTGTTTTTT. Translation: CASSAAGESDGELFF.

The chain has TRBV2 and TRBJ2-3; TRBD2 matches 14 bases. Germline lookup yields CDR1 SNHLY and CDR2 FYNNEI. CDR3 length: 14 residues. The V segment lost 6 bases and the J segment 8 bases; nucleotides outside the gene matches: 4. The CDR3 region is CASRGTSGRATQYF. Here the CDR3 DNA reads TGTGCCAGCAGGGGGACTAGCGGGAGAGCTACGCAGTATTTT.

This clone was recorded once. The chain has TRBV21-1 and TRBJ1-2. TRBV21-1 is an annotated pseudogene. The CDR3 runs 13 residues. The CDR3 reads CASSLGGQVVYTF. CDR3 nucleotide sequence: TGTGCCAGCAGCTTGGGGGGGCAGGTCGTTTACACCTTC.

V usage is TRBV2 and J usage is TRBJ2-5; 13 bases agree with TRBD2. With V trimmed by 5 bases and J by 4 bases, 13 bases remained unmatched. The CDR3 consists of 18 residues. The germline gives CDR1 SNHLY, CDR2 FYNNEI. CDR3: CASSFVTSGGAEGETQYF. The CDR3 region has the DNA TGTGCCAGCAGTTTTGTAACTAGCGGGGGGGCGGAAGGAGAGACCCAGTACTTC.

The rearrangement joins TRBV10-3 to TRBJ2-3, with 13 positions matching TRBD2. Trimming cost V 4 bases and J 4 bases; bases outside gene matches: 2. CDR1 is ENHRY, CDR2 SYGVKD, per germline. CDR3 size: 15 residues. CDR3 in DNA: TGTGCCATCAGTGGACTAGCGGGGGGCCCAGATACGCAGTATTTT. It specifies CAISGLAGGPDTQYF.

This chain links TRBV11-2 with TRBJ2-7; 7 bases map to TRBD2. Per the germline V gene, CDR1 is SGHAT and CDR2 is FQNNGV. The CDR3 has 17 residues. V lost 2 bases to trimming and J lost 0 bases; unmatched junction nucleotides: 10. The CDR3 DNA reads as TGTGCCAGCAGCTTACGGGCCGGGGGGATGAGCTCCTACGAGCAGTACTTC. Translation gives CASSLRAGGMSSYEQYF.

Regarding this clone: At one of its ends the junction is not consistent with the germline gene, which may arise from a read error. V gene TRBV7-9 combines with J gene TRBJ1-2, with 10 bases that match TRBD1. Germline assignment: CDR1 SEHNR and CDR2 FQNEAQ (reference sequence). This CDR3 spans 14 amino acids. This CDR3 is CSSSLGTGDYGYTF. CDR3 DNA sequence: TGTTCCAGCAGCTTAGGGACAGGGGACTATGGCTACACCTTC.

The chain combines TRBV9 with TRBJ2-1; the match to TRBD1 covers 9 bases. Losses at the gene ends were 2 bases for V and 9 bases for J; bases not matched to a gene: 9. This CDR3 has 15 residues. Germline CDR1 SGDLS, CDR2 YYNGEE. This CDR3 reads CASSVGTGPPSEQFF. In DNA form, the CDR3 reads TGTGCCAGCAGCGTCGGGACAGGGCCCCCCTCTGAGCAGTTCTTC.

The chain is built from TRBV4-3 and TRBJ1-5; D may be TRBD1 (5 bases). The V gene's germline CDR1 is LGHNA and CDR2 YSLEER. This CDR3 has 15 residues. The ends were cut back, 4 bases at V and 0 bases at J, with 10 bases in the middle. The CDR3 is CASSPGGDSNQPQHF. In nucleotides, the CDR3 is TGCGCCAGCAGCCCCGGGGGGGATAGCAATCAGCCCCAGCATTTT.

The chain uses TRBV15 and TRBJ2-5; 7 positions match TRBD2. The V gene end was trimmed by 4 bases and the J gene end by 2 bases; junction bases not matched to a gene: 7. The CDR3 has 15 residues. Germline V gene lookup returns CDR1 LNHNV and CDR2 YYDKDF (reference sequence). The CDR3 sequence is CATSIAGGGQETQYF. As DNA, the CDR3 is TGTGCCACCAGCATAGCCGGGGGAGGGCAAGAGACCCAGTACTTC.

The chain combines TRBV6-1 with TRBJ1-5, with D uncertain. The CDR3 is 13 amino acids. V gave up 9 bases and J gave up 0 bases, with 9 bases separating them. CDR1 is MNHNS, CDR2 SASEGT, per germline. CDR3 DNA sequence: TGTGCCAGTCTACAGAATAGCAATCAGCCCCAGCATTTT. Residues: CASLQNSNQPQHF.